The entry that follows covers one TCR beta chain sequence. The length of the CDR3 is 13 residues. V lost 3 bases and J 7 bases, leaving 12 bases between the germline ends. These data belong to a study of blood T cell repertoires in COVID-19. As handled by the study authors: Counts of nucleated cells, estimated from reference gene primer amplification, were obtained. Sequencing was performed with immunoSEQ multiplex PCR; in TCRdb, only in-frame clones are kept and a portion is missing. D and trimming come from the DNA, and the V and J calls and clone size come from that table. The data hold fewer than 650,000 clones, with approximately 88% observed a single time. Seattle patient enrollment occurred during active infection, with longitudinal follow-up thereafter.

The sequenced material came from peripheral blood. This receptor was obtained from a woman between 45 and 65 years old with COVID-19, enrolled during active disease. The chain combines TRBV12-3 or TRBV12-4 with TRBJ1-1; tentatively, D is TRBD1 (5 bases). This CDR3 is CASSFRRGGEAFF. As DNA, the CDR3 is TGTGCCAGCAGTTTCAGGAGGGGTGGTGAAGCTTTCTTT.